The 15 T cell receptor beta chains reported below all come from one sample, sequenced in a study of shared clonotypes between healthy human individuals. Libraries were prepared by immunoSEQ multiplex PCR; TCRdb keeps only in-frame clonotypes and omits some of them. The sample yields fewer than 850,000 clones, roughly 70% seen once. Material: memory CD4+ T cells sorted from blood. Subset noted: CD45RA-negative fraction. The receptor source for this set is a woman in her 30s in good health.

CDR3 nucleotides: TGTGCCAGCATTCAGGGTGGCAGGGAAAGTGGAAGGTATGGCTACACCTTC. Amino acids: CASIQGGRESGRYGYTF. This rearrangement joins TRBV28 to TRBJ1-2; D is perhaps TRBD1 (5 bases). V lost 7 bases, J lost 5 bases, and 26 bases lay in between. The CDR3 totals 17 residues. Germline CDR1 and CDR2: MDHEN and SYDVKM.

This clone was observed once. Other DNA sequences within the sample encode an identical CDR3. V gene TRBV7-3 combines with J gene TRBJ1-1, with 7 bases identical to TRBD1. Looked up from germline, CDR1 is SGHTA and CDR2 is FQGTGA. The CDR3 runs 14 residues. V shed 5 bases, J shed 1 base, and the junction held 4 bases outside the gene matches. The CDR3 spells CASSRTGGNTEAFF. The CDR3 DNA reads as TGTGCCAGCAGCCGGACAGGTGGGAACACTGAAGCTTTCTTT.

The chain links TRBV5-4 to TRBJ2-7; 10 nucleotides agree with TRBD2. Per the germline V gene, CDR1 is SGHNT and CDR2 is YYREEE (reference sequence). V shed 8 bases, J shed 4 bases, and the junction held 12 bases outside the gene matches. This CDR3 comprises 15 residues. The CDR3 coding sequence is TGTGCCAGGGAACCGGGACTAGCGTCCTTGTACGAGCAGTACTTC. It codes for CAREPGLASLYEQYF.

Of note for this clone: In the same sample, other DNA sequences code for this CDR3. The rearrangement joins TRBV4-1 to TRBJ1-5; unclear D gene. V dropped 3 bases and J dropped 0 bases, with 6 bases sitting between them. The CDR3 runs to 14 residues. Per the germline V gene, CDR1 is MGHRA and CDR2 is YSYEKL. CDR3 DNA sequence: TGCGCCAGCAGCCAGGATGATAGCAATCAGCCCCAGCATTTT. It is translated as CASSQDDSNQPQHF.

The V call is TRBV6-5, the J call TRBJ1-4; 8 nucleotides line up with TRBD1. CDR1 MNHEY and CDR2 SVGAGI come from the germline V gene. The CDR3 length is 15 residues. Germline trimming cut 6 bases from V and 0 bases from J; bases unmatched to any gene: 3. This CDR3 reads CASRTGGATNEKLFF. The CDR3, as DNA: TGTGCCAGCAGAACAGGGGGGGCAACTAATGAAAAACTGTTTTTT.

This chain connects TRBV28 to TRBJ2-4; D might be TRBD1 (6 bases). V lost 5 bases, J lost 0 bases, and 14 bases lay in between. The CDR3 runs to 16 residues. Germline V CDR1 and CDR2: MDHEN, SYDVKM. CDR3 in amino acids: CASSPQGFRAKNIQYF. The DNA of the CDR3 is TGTGCCAGCAGTCCCCAGGGGTTTCGAGCCAAAAACATTCAGTACTTC.

The CDR3 sequence is CASSLAQGTYNEQFF. The CDR3 DNA is TGTGCCAGCAGCTTGGCCCAGGGGACCTACAATGAGCAGTTCTTC. The chain joins TRBV5-4 to TRBJ2-1, with a weak D call TRBD1 (6 bases). The CDR3 extends over 15 amino acids. Germline CDR1 and CDR2: SGHNT and YYREEE (reference sequence). Between the trimmed V and J ends, which lost 0 bases and 2 bases, there was a span of 9 bases.

The V gene is TRBV29-1, the J gene TRBJ1-2; possible D gene TRBD1, 6 bases. V lost 0 bases and J lost 6, with 14 bases in between. Germline values: CDR1 SQVTM, CDR2 ANQGSEA. This CDR3 is 14 amino acids long. CDR3 in DNA: TGCAGCGTTGAAGACCCCAGGGGTCGGAATGGCTACACCTTC. Its translation is CSVEDPRGRNGYTF.

This clone turned up a few times. The chain recombines TRBV15 with TRBJ2-6, with D unresolved. Germline V CDR1 and CDR2: LNHNV, YYDKDF (reference sequence). The CDR3 length is 17 residues. V lost 4 bases to trimming and J lost 0 bases, with 13 bases between them. Here the CDR3 DNA reads TGTGCCACCAGCACCCCGACGGGTAGCTCTGGGGCCAACGTCCTGACTTTC. Its translation: CATSTPTGSSGANVLTF.

This chain joins TRBV7-9 and TRBJ2-3; D is unclear. Germline CDR1 and CDR2: SEHNR and FQNEAQ (reference sequence). This CDR3 comprises 12 residues. The V end lost 4 bases, the J end lost 6 bases, and 8 bases lay between the germline ends. CDR3: CASSWTSDTQYF. In DNA, the CDR3 is TGTGCCAGCAGCTGGACCTCCGATACGCAGTATTTT.

V usage is TRBV13 and J usage is TRBJ2-7; 7 bases match TRBD1. The CDR3 runs 14 residues. Germline CDR1 is PRHDT and CDR2 is FYEKMQ (reference sequence). V shed 5 bases, J shed 0 bases, and the junction held 4 bases outside the gene matches. CDR3 DNA: TGTGCCAGCAGCAGGGACAGCCGCTCCTACGAGCAGTACTTC. This encodes CASSRDSRSYEQYF. The full variable domain, with the rest looked up from reference TRBV13 and TRBJ2-7, is AAGVIQSPRHLIKEKRETATLKCYPIPRHDTVYWYQQGPGQDPQFLISFYEKMQSDKGSIPDRFSAQQFSDYHSELNMSSLELGDSALYFCASSRDSRSYEQYFGPGTRLTVT.

Only a few counts were recorded for this clone. This chain uses TRBV7-8 with TRBJ2-7; TRBD1 aligns across 7 bases. Trimming took 5 bases from V and 2 from J; bases not matched to a gene: 18. Per germline, CDR1 SGHVS and CDR2 FQNEAQ. CDR3 length equals 18 residues. CDR3 sequence reads: CASSRKTGTYRIPYEQYF. The CDR3 DNA follows: TGTGCCAGCAGCCGAAAGACAGGGACGTACCGAATCCCCTACGAGCAGTACTTC. Complete variable domain (other parts from reference TRBV7-8 and TRBJ2-7): GAGVSQSPRYKVAKRGQDVALRCDPISGHVSLFWYQQALGQGPEFLTYFQNEAQLDKSGLPSDRFFAERPEGSVSTLKIQRTQQEDSAVYLCASSRKTGTYRIPYEQYFGPGTRLTVT.

This chain connects TRBV5-1 to TRBJ2-3; 15 bases are a match to TRBD2. The V gene's germline CDR1 is SGHRS and CDR2 YFSETQ. V trimming: 4 bases; J trimming: 9 bases; junction bases outside the gene matches: 3. The CDR3 sequence is 14 residues long. In DNA, the CDR3 is TGCGCCAGCAGCCAAGGACTAGCGGGAGGGACGCAGTATTTT. Protein sequence: CASSQGLAGGTQYF.

In this sample, this clone turned up a few times. This chain connects TRBV6-9 to TRBJ1-5; 7 bases fit TRBD1. CDR3 size: 16 residues. V lost 9 bases, J lost 0 bases, and 11 bases stayed unmatched. Germline CDR1 is MNHGY and CDR2 is SVAAGI. The CDR3 DNA sequence: TGTGCCAGACCGGGACAGAGACCCTATAGCAATCAGCCCCAGCATTTT. This gives the protein CARPGQRPYSNQPQHF.

The genes are TRBV18 and TRBJ2-2; 10 nucleotides match TRBD1. The CDR3 is made up of 15 amino acids. J gave up 6 bases and V 2 bases, and 3 bases lay outside the gene matches. CDR1 is KGHSH and CDR2 is LQKENI in the germline V gene. The CDR3, as DNA: TGTGCCAGCTCACCAGGGACAGGGGTCGCCGGGGAGCTGTTTTTT. Its protein is CASSPGTGVAGELFF.